This section outlines one TCR beta chain sequence together with its context. Its antigen is not identified. Those who donated, Caucasian adults without exception, all lived in Nashville, Tennessee. Sequencing of unsorted PBMC DNA was carried out using ten immunoSEQ deep assay plates. How the authors handled the data: Filtering differed since immunoSEQ provided only junctions, with no quality scores. The protocol was immunoSEQ multiplex PCR, while the TCRdb copy is restricted to in-frame clones and leaves out a portion. The D gene and trimming were derived from the DNA, and the V and J assignments and clone size from that table. The sample holds over 400,000 clones; roughly 80% are singletons and the top ten take around 13%. The record originates from a study of shared clonotypes between healthy human individuals. Study-wide results and caveats: Tissue TCR repertoires likely differ from these blood-only repertoires.

The V and J ends lost 9 bases and 5 bases respectively, with 17 bases between them. CDR1 MNHEY and CDR2 SMNVEV come from the germline V gene (reference sequence). The CDR3 runs to 14 residues. The sample was PBMCs. The rearrangement uses TRBV27 and TRBJ2-1; D gene ambiguous. The receptor comes from a woman in her thirties or forties in good health. Some clones in this sample may be carry-over from other donors' samples. The CDR3 DNA reads as TGTGCCAGTAAAAAGACCCAAATACACAATGAGCAGTTCTTC. Translation: CASKKTQIHNEQFF.